Following are 25 T cell receptor beta chains from one sample sequenced in a study of kidney transplant recipient with SARS-CoV-2 infection. Each CDR3 protein gets one entry after TCRdb re-called the reads with MiXCR. The sample has 200,000 to 300,000 distinct CDR3 sequences; about 28% are singletons. The source was a blood sample, collected at baseline and on roughly day 120 from a kidney transplant recipient. The receptor source for this set is a male patient aged 25 to 39 who had COVID-19 and was a kidney transplant recipient. Some T cells may trace back to the graft donor.

Notes on this clonotype: Since a much larger clone is just one base distant, this may be a read error. The rearrangement uses TRBV15 and TRBJ2-7; tentatively, D is TRBD1 (6 bases). Germline loops: CDR1 LNHNV, CDR2 YYDKDF (reference sequence). The CDR3 consists of 15 residues. The CDR3 DNA follows: TGTGCCACCAACAGAGATCGAGGGGGATCCTACGAGCAGTACTTC. It is translated as CATNRDRGGSYEQYF.

This clonotype was found many times. The rearrangement joins TRBV4-3 to TRBJ1-4; the D is unclear. Trimming shortened V by 0 bases and J by 7 bases, and 9 bases separated the two germline ends. Germline-derived CDR1 and CDR2 are LGHNA and YSLEER. CDR3 length equals 14 residues. CDR3 protein: CASSQEFGVEKLFF. CDR3 DNA sequence: TGCGCCAGCAGCCAAGAGTTCGGGGTTGAAAAACTGTTTTTT.

This clonotype was recorded at least ten times. The rearrangement links TRBV7-6 to TRBJ1-2; no reliable D call. The CDR3 sequence is 17 residues long. The V end was cut by 5 bases, the J end by 4 bases, with 23 bases between. Germline V lookup: CDR1 SGHVS, CDR2 FNYEAQ. The CDR3 loop is CASSNSRESRKTYGYTF. In nucleotides, the CDR3 is TGTGCCAGCAGCAATTCGCGTGAATCTCGAAAGACCTATGGCTACACCTTC.

There are many counts of this clonotype. The genes are TRBV3-1 and TRBJ1-5, with D unresolved. Germline CDR1 and CDR2: LGHDT and YNNKEL (reference sequence). V was shortened by 4 bases and J by 7 bases, with 14 bases between the two germline ends. This CDR3 spans 14 amino acids. The CDR3 DNA is TGTGCCAGCAGCCCGGCACTAAGCACGCAGCCCCAGCATTTT. Protein sequence: CASSPALSTQPQHF.

A word on this clonotype: A read error may be the cause here, since a much bigger clone is one base away. This chain uses TRBV13 with TRBJ2-5, with 14 nucleotides matching TRBD2. CDR1 and CDR2 from the germline V gene are PRHDT and FYEKMQ (reference sequence). CDR3 length: 18 amino acids. Trimming at V came to 5 bases and at J to 2 bases, leaving 10 bases not matched to a gene. The CDR3 bases are TGTGCCAGCAGCCCCGGGACTAGCGGGAGAGTCAGTCAAGAGACCCAGTACTTC. Its translation is CASSPGTSGRVSQETQYF. Full variable domain (rest looked up from reference TRBV13 and TRBJ2-5): AAGVIQSPRHLIKEKRETATLKCYPIPRHDTVYWYQQGPGQDPQFLISFYEKMQSDKGSIPDRFSAQQFSDYHSELNMSSLELGDSALYFCASSPGTSGRVSQETQYFGPGTRLLVL.

For this clonotype: A read error may explain this, as a much larger clone is one base away. The CDR3 reads CASSSEGRGYTF. The CDR3 DNA is TGTGCCAGCAGCTCAGAGGGCCGGGGCTACACCTTC. V and J are TRBV14 and TRBJ1-2, with D unclear. The CDR3 extends over 12 amino acids. Per germline, CDR1 SGHDN and CDR2 FVKESK. Trimming removed 5 bases at V and 8 bases at J, with 12 bases between.

Ten or more counts support this clonotype. This sequence joins TRBV27 and TRBJ1-4; 10 nucleotides line up with TRBD1. The V gene end was trimmed by 4 bases and the J gene end by 3 bases; junction bases not matched to a gene: 8. CDR3 length: 17 residues. CDR1 is MNHEY, CDR2 SMNVEV, per germline (reference sequence). CDR3 DNA sequence: TGTGCCAGCAGTTGGACGACAGGGGGCGCGGCTAATGAAAAACTGTTTTTT. As protein: CASSWTTGGAANEKLFF.

Concerning this clonotype: A much larger clone lies a single base off, so this may be a read error. This is likely a read error, given that the CDR3 carries no conserved phenylalanine or tryptophan at its end. This rearrangement joins TRBV15 to TRBJ1-1; D unclear. This CDR3 is built from 13 residues. CDR1 and CDR2 (germline): LNHNV, YYDKDF (reference sequence). The ends were cut back, 1 base at V and 0 bases at J, with 3 bases in the middle. As DNA, the CDR3 is TGTGCCACCAGCAGAGGGGTGAACACTGAAGCTTTCTCT. It translates to CATSRGVNTEAFS.

As for this clonotype: One end of the junction varies from germline; a read error may be responsible. The V call is TRBV9, the J call TRBJ1-3; no reliable D call. Germline CDR1 and CDR2: SGDLS and YYNGEE. CDR3 size: 14 residues. CDR3 protein: CASNVKGSGNTIYF. The CDR3 DNA sequence: TGTGCCAGCAACGTAAAGGGTTCTGGAAACACCATATATTTT.

This clonotype was seen many times. The chain uses TRBV6-6 and TRBJ1-2, with D hard to call. The V end was cut by 5 bases, the J end by 4 bases, with 23 bases between. The CDR3 sequence is 17 residues long. The germline CDR1 and CDR2 sequences are MNHNY and SVGAGI (reference sequence). CDR3 DNA: TGTGCCAGCAGTGCACTTATAGGTGGGAGAAAGACCTATGGCTACACCTTC. Amino acid sequence: CASSALIGGRKTYGYTF.

A remark on this clonotype: This may come from a read error, since a much larger clone is one base off. The V gene is TRBV5-1, the J gene TRBJ1-1; D not certain. From germline, CDR1 is SGHRS and CDR2 YFSETQ. This CDR3 is built from 14 residues. The CDR3 nucleotides are TGCGCCAGCAGCTTGGGAGTCATGAACGCTGAAGCTTTCTTT. It is translated as CASSLGVMNAEAFF.

The chain combines TRBV5-4 with TRBJ2-7; perhaps TRBD1 as D (5 bases). This CDR3 is 14 amino acids long. Germline values: CDR1 SGHNT, CDR2 YYREEE (reference sequence). Trimming removed 0 bases at V and 4 bases at J, with 11 bases between. This CDR3 is CASSLGGTLYEQYV. CDR3 bases: TGTGCCAGCAGCTTGGGGGGCACTCTTTACGAGCAGTACGTC.

This clonotype was recorded many times. The V gene is TRBV27, the J gene TRBJ1-2; D remains unclear. V lost 4 bases to trimming and J lost 2 bases, with 8 bases between them. This CDR3 has 13 amino acids. Germline V gene data show CDR1 as MNHEY and CDR2 as SMNVEV (reference sequence). The chain's CDR3 is CASSWGSNYGYTF. The CDR3 nucleotides read TGTGCCAGCAGTTGGGGATCGAACTATGGCTACACCTTC.

This clonotype was seen repeatedly, ten times or more. V gene TRBV5-6 combines with J gene TRBJ1-2; D is ambiguous. Trimming took 0 bases from V and 6 from J, leaving 6 bases between them. The germline gives CDR1 SGHDT, CDR2 YYEEEE. The CDR3 spans 12 residues. Here the CDR3 DNA reads TGTGCCAGCAGCTTGGGTGCCCATGGCTACACCTTC. This gives the protein CASSLGAHGYTF.

As regards this clonotype: A read error is possible here, since a much larger clone lies one base away. The chain couples TRBV3-1 to TRBJ2-7; 7 bases map to TRBD2. Germline CDR1 reads LGHDT; CDR2 reads YNNKEL (reference sequence). The V gene end was trimmed by 4 bases and the J gene end by 5 bases; junction bases not matched to a gene: 8. The CDR3 covers 14 residues. Written as DNA, the CDR3 is TGTGCCAGCAGCCCGCGGACTAGTTACCACGAGCAGTACTTC. Translated, it gives CASSPRTSYHEQYF.

This clonotype has ten or more counts. The chain uses TRBV5-1 and TRBJ1-2; D gene uncertain. The CDR3 loop spans 16 amino acids. The germline V and J ends were trimmed by 7 bases and 4 bases, with 23 bases remaining between them. Germline V lookup: CDR1 SGHRS, CDR2 YFSETQ. The CDR3 DNA reads TGCGCCAGCTTGGTACTATCGGTTCGAAAGACCTATGGCTACACCTTC. It codes for CASLVLSVRKTYGYTF. The whole variable domain, filled in from reference TRBV5-1 and TRBJ1-2, reads KAGVTQTPRYLIKTRGQQVTLSCSPISGHRSVSWYQQTPGQGLQFLFEYFSETQRNKGNFPGRFSGRQFSNSRSEMNVSTLELGDSALYLCASLVLSVRKTYGYTFGSGTRLTVV.

This clonotype was detected a few times. The chain employs TRBV16 and TRBJ1-2; D gene ambiguous. The germline CDR1 and CDR2 sequences are KGHSY and FQNENV. The CDR3 consists of 17 residues. V gave up 4 bases and J gave up 4 bases, with 22 bases separating them. The CDR3 is CASSRYAVVRKTYGYTF. CDR3 nucleotides: TGTGCCAGCAGCCGGTACGCGGTCGTTAGAAAGACCTATGGCTACACCTTC.

This clonotype appeared once. A much larger clone is a single base away; this may be a read error. The chain joins TRBV4-2 to TRBJ2-5; D unresolved. The CDR3 consists of 13 residues. Germline V CDR1 and CDR2: LGHNA, YNFKEQ. The DNA for the CDR3 is TGTGCCGGCAGCCAAGATCTCGGAAAGACCCAGTACTTC. This gives the protein CAGSQDLGKTQYF.

This clonotype has at least ten counts. V gene TRBV3-1 combines with J gene TRBJ1-1; TRBD1 matches 12 bases. V gave up 5 bases and J gave up 7 bases; unmatched junction bases: 5. Germline V CDR1 and CDR2: LGHDT, YNNKEL (reference sequence). This CDR3 region has 14 residues. This CDR3 is CASSWGTGGGEAFF. As DNA, the CDR3 is TGTGCCAGCAGCTGGGGGACAGGGGGCGGTGAAGCTTTCTTT.

A few counts support this clonotype. This chain joins TRBV18 and TRBJ2-3, with D possibly being TRBD1 (6 bases). Germline CDR1 and CDR2: KGHSH and LQKENI. There are 14 residues in the CDR3. Trimming pared 5 bases from V and 4 bases from J, leaving 13 bases between. The CDR3 region is CASSRRQAADTQYF. In nucleotides, the CDR3 is TGTGCCAGCTCAAGAAGACAGGCGGCAGATACGCAGTATTTT.

Of note for this clonotype: With a much larger clone just one base away, this may be a read error. The chain uses TRBV27 and TRBJ2-3; 10 nucleotides agree with TRBD1. This CDR3 contains 14 residues. Germline V gene sequence: CDR1 MNHEY, CDR2 SMNVEV (reference sequence). The CDR3 is CAISDRGPGDTQYF. DNA of the CDR3: TGTGCCATCAGTGACAGGGGGCCCGGAGATACGCAGTATTTT.

To note about this clonotype: A read error is possible here, since a much larger clone lies one base away. The chain has TRBV6-5 and TRBJ1-1; TRBD1 might be the D (6 bases). The end of the DNA aligns better with TRBJ1-6, so the J call may be wrong. CDR3 size: 13 residues. Germline CDR1 is MNHEY and CDR2 is SVGAGI. The CDR3 spells CANSRGGGGPLHF. In DNA, the CDR3 is TGTGCCAACAGCCGGGGGGGGGGCGGACCCCTCCACTTT.

The chain links TRBV6-2 or TRBV6-3 to TRBJ2-1; 7 positions match TRBD2. This CDR3 comprises 15 residues. Per germline, CDR1 MNHEY and CDR2 SVGEGT. Trimming took 6 bases from V and 5 from J; bases not matched to a gene: 10. The CDR3 nucleotides are TGTGCCAGCAGACAGACTAGCAACACACACAATGAGCAGTTCTTC. This codes for CASRQTSNTHNEQFF.

As regards this clonotype: A much larger clone sits a single nucleotide away, making a read error possible. V gene TRBV27 combines with J gene TRBJ2-1, with D tentatively TRBD1 (5 bases). The CDR3 runs to 14 residues. CDR1 and CDR2 (germline): MNHEY, SMNVEV (reference sequence). The CDR3 bases are TGTGCCAGCAGTAATCTAGGGGCCTACAGTGAGCAGTTCTTC. It is translated as CASSNLGAYSEQFF.

This clonotype was found many times. This chain connects TRBV10-3 to TRBJ1-1, with D possibly matching TRBD1 (6 bases). CDR3 size: 12 residues. The germline V gene encodes CDR1 ENHRY and CDR2 SYGVKD. V dropped 4 bases and J dropped 6 bases, with 9 bases sitting between them. This CDR3 reads CAISAQGSEAFF. For the CDR3, the DNA is TGTGCCATCAGTGCACAGGGTTCTGAAGCTTTCTTT.